The 8 T cell receptor beta chains given below trace back to one sample, sequenced in a study of long-term antiretroviral therapy in people with HIV. Version v3.0 of the immunoSEQ assay was performed at survey level. The method was immunoSEQ multiplex PCR; TCRdb's version includes in-frame clones alone and lacks a portion of them. Here the sample spans 20,000 to 25,000 clones, roughly 84% being singletons. Sequenced material: unsorted PBMCs, taken 1.3 years after starting antiretroviral therapy. Receptor source: a man aged 55 to 69 with HIV.

The V gene is TRBV15, the J gene TRBJ1-2, with D unclear. The CDR3 runs to 12 residues. V lost 3 bases, J lost 1 base, and 3 bases lay in between. The germline V gene has CDR1 LNHNV and CDR2 YYDKDF (reference sequence). The CDR3 reads CATSRDNYGYTF. The DNA of the CDR3 is TGTGCCACCAGCAGGGATAACTATGGCTACACCTTC.

The chain has TRBV18 and TRBJ2-1; either TRBD1 or TRBD2 may supply D (5 bases each). V was clipped by 3 bases and J by 9 bases, with 9 bases between them. The CDR3 spans 12 residues. Germline assignment: CDR1 KGHSH and CDR2 LQKENI. The CDR3 DNA reads as TGTGCCAGCTCACCCGAGGGGTCTGAGCAGTTCTTC. This sequence encodes CASSPEGSEQFF.

The chain joins TRBV6-6 to TRBJ2-2; weak D call: TRBD2 (6 bases). CDR3 size: 16 residues. CDR1 and CDR2 from the germline V gene are MNHNY and SVGAGI (reference sequence). Trimming removed 0 bases from V and 4 bases from J, with 12 bases in between. CDR3 residues: CASSYSRARGTGELFF. In nucleotides, the CDR3 is TGTGCCAGCAGTTACTCCAGGGCGCGGGGCACCGGGGAGCTGTTTTTT.

V and J are TRBV4-3 and TRBJ1-2, with a tentative D call TRBD1 (6 bases). V was clipped by 0 bases and J by 4 bases, with 21 bases between them. Germline CDR1 LGHNA, CDR2 YSLEER. This CDR3 contains 18 residues. CDR3 amino acids: CASSQETTGNEGPYGYTF. For the CDR3, the DNA is TGCGCCAGCAGCCAAGAGACAACAGGGAATGAAGGCCCCTATGGCTACACCTTC.

This clone is a singleton in its sample. This chain uses TRBV5-1 with TRBJ2-2; tentative D call: TRBD1 (6 bases). Trimming pared 5 bases from V and 3 bases from J, leaving 11 bases between. This CDR3 is 14 amino acids long. CDR1 is SGHRS, CDR2 YFSETQ, per germline. CDR3 protein: CASSGGKDTGELFF. The CDR3 DNA follows: TGCGCCAGCAGTGGGGGCAAGGACACCGGGGAGCTGTTTTTT.

CDR3 in amino acids: CAINAGGGNEQFF. DNA for the CDR3: TGTGCCATCAACGCTGGGGGGGGCAATGAGCAGTTCTTC. The chain uses TRBV10-3 and TRBJ2-1; 7 bases agree with TRBD2. The CDR3 runs 13 residues. The germline CDR1 and CDR2 sequences are ENHRY and SYGVKD. J gave up 6 bases and V 7 bases, and 6 bases lay outside the gene matches.

This clone was counted only a few times. This chain links TRBV23-1 with TRBJ2-7; D is perhaps TRBD1 (6 bases). TRBV23-1 is annotated as an ORF whose role is uncertain. The length of the CDR3 is 13 residues. V lost 8 bases to trimming and J lost 0 bases, with 11 bases between them. This CDR3 reads CASGRTVSYEQYF. For the CDR3, the DNA is TGCGCCAGCGGGCGGACAGTCTCCTACGAGCAGTACTTC.

The gene calls are TRBV9 and TRBJ2-3; no firm D call. This CDR3 comprises 13 residues. V lost 3 bases to trimming and J lost 6 bases, with 11 bases between them. CDR1 is SGDLS, CDR2 YYNGEE, per germline. For the CDR3, the DNA is TGTGCCAGCAGCGCATTGAACAAGGATACGCAGTATTTT. The encoded protein is CASSALNKDTQYF.